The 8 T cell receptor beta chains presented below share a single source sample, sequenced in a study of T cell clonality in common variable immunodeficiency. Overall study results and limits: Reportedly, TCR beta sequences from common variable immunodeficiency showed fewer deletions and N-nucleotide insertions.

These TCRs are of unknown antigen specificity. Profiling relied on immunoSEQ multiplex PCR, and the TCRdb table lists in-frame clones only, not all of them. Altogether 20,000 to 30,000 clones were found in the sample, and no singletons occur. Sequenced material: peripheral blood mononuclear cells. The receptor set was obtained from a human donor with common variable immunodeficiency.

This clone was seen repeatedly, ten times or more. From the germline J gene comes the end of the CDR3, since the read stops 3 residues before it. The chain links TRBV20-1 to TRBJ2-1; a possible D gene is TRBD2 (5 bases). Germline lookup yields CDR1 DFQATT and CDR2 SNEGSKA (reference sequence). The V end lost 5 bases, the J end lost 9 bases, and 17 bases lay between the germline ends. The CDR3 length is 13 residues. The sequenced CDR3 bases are TGCAGTGCTGGCGCTAGGAGGTCGAGTGAG. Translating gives CSAGARRSSE. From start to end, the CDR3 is CSAGARRSSEQFF.

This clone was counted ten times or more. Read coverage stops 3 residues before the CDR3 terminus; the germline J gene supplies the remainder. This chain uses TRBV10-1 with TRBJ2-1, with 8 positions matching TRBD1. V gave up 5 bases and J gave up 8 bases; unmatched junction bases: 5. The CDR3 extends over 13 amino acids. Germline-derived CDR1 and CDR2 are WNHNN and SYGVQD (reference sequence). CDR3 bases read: TGCGCCAGCAGTCGACAGGGGCGAGATGAG. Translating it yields CASSRQGRDE. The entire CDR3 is CASSRQGRDEQFF.

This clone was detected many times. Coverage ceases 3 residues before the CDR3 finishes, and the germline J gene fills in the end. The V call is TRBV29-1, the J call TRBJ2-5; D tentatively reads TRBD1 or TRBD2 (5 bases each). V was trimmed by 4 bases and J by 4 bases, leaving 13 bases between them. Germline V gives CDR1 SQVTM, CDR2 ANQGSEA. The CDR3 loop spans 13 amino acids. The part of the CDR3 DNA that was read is TGCAGCGTTGTAGGTAGAGGGGTAGAGACC. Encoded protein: CSVVGRGVET. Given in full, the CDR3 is CSVVGRGVETQYF.

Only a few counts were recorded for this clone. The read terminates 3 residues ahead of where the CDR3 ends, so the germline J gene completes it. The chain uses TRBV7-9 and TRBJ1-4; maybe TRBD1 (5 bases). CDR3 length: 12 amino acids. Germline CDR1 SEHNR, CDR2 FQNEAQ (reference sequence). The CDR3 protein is CASSFQTDKLFF. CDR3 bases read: TGTGCCAGCAGCTTCCAGACAGACAAA.

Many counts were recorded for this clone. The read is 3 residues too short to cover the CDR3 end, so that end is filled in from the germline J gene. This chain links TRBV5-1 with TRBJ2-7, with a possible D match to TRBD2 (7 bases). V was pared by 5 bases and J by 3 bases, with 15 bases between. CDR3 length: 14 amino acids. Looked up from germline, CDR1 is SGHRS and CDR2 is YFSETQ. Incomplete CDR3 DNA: TGCGCCAGCAGGCAGGGGAGGGAAAGCTACGAG. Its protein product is CASRQGRESYE. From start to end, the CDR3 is CASRQGRESYEQYF.

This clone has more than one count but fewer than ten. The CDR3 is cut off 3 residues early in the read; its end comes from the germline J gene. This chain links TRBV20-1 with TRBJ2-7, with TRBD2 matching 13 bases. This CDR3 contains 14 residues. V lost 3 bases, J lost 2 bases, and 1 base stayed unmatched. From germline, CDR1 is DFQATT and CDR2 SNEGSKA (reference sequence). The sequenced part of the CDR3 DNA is TGCAGTGCTAGGGGACTAGCGGGGCCCTACGAG. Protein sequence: CSARGLAGPYE. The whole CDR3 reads CSARGLAGPYEQYF.

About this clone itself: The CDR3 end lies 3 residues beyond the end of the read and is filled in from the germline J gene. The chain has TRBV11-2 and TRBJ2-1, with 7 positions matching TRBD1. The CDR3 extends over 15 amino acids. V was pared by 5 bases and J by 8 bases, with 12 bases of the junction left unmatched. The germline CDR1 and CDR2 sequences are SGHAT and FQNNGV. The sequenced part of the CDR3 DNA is TGTGCCAGCAGCCCCGGGACAGACCCGTCGGATGAG. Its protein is CASSPGTDPSDE. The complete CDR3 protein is CASSPGTDPSDEQFF.

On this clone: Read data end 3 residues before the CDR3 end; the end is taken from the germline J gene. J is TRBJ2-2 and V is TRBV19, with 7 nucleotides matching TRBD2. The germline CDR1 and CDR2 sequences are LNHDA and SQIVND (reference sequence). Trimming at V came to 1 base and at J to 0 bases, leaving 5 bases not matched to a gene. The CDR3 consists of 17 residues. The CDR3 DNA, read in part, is TGTGCCAGTAGTATAGGACTAGCAGGCGCGAACACCGGGGAG. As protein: CASSIGLAGANTGE. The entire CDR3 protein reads CASSIGLAGANTGELFF.